This TCR beta chain derives from a study of breast tumors, draining lymph nodes, adjacent tissues. Study-level findings and limits: Tumors had less TCR diversity than lymph nodes, more than nontumor tissue. Tumor T cell lymph node origin was a supported hypothesis, not proven.

This CDR3 is 15 amino acids long. Germline CDR1 MDHEN, CDR2 SYDVKM. Using its own MiXCR run on the multiplex PCR reads, TCRdb lists one record per CDR3 protein. Of under 30,000 distinct CDR3 sequences in the sample, under 30% were seen once. Remarks on this clonotype: Its antigen is currently unknown. One end of the junction is discordant with germline, which a read error may explain.

J is TRBJ2-7 and V is TRBV28; no clear D. The sequencing sample was made of breast tumor tissue. The sequence came from a female donor with breast cancer. Some clones in this sample may be carry-over from other donors' samples. This CDR3 reads CASSWPAVGSYEQCF. The CDR3 DNA reads as TGTGCCAGCAGTTGGCCCGCAGTTGGCTCCTACGAGCAGTGCTTC.